A selection of T cell receptor beta chains follows, all from one sample in a study of blood T cell repertoires in COVID-19. Libraries were prepared by immunoSEQ multiplex PCR; TCRdb keeps only in-frame clonotypes and omits some of them. In the table there are 60,000 to 70,000 clones, 74% of which are singletons. The sample was peripheral blood. The receptors shown here come from an elderly woman with acute or convalescent COVID-19. Each CDR3 is given with its conserved first and last residue. Each record gives: V gene, D gene, J gene, clone size, CDR3 protein, CDR3 DNA. A D gene is named only where the DNA matches it firmly. Not all rows give a size; the values are once, few, many and, for expanded clones, a class.

>TRBV19|NA|TRBJ2-1|NA
CASKGRGASEQFF
TGTGCCAGTAAAGGCCGCGGGGCGTCTGAGCAGTTCTTC
>TRBV5-1|NA|TRBJ2-3|NA
CASSLAGRGPTDTQYF
TGCGCCAGCAGCCTGGCGGGGCGGGGTCCCACAGATACGCAGTATTTT
>TRBV3-1/TRBV3-2|TRBD2|TRBJ2-1|few
CASSQARTSGSHNEQFF
TGTGCCAGCAGCCAGGCTCGGACTAGCGGGAGTCACAATGAGCAGTTCTTC
>TRBV6-5|TRBD2|TRBJ2-7|NA
CASSLRTSGSGEQYF
TGTGCCAGCAGTTTGCGGACTAGCGGGAGCGGGGAGCAGTACTTC
>TRBV7-3|NA|TRBJ2-3|NA
CASSFAGADTQYF
TGTGCCAGCAGCTTCGCGGGCGCAGATACGCAGTATTTT
>TRBV24-1|TRBD2|TRBJ2-3|NA
CATSAGLAGVSTDTQYF
TGTGCCACCAGTGCGGGCCTAGCGGGAGTTAGCACAGATACGCAGTATTTT
>TRBV3-1/TRBV3-2|NA|TRBJ2-3|NA
CASSPIRGNTDTQYF
TGTGCCAGCAGCCCCATCCGCGGAAACACAGATACGCAGTATTTT
>TRBV2|TRBD2|TRBJ2-7|NA
CASSEALAGVQYF
TGTGCCAGCAGTGAAGCCCTAGCGGGAGTGCAGTACTTC
>TRBV7-2|TRBD1|TRBJ1-2|NA
CASSLGTGVYGYTF
TGTGCCAGCAGCTTAGGGACAGGGGTGTATGGCTACACCTTC
>TRBV12-5|TRBD2|TRBJ2-1|NA
CASGLVSSGRVNEQFF
TGTGCTAGTGGTTTGGTATCTAGCGGGAGGGTCAATGAGCAGTTCTTC
>TRBV29-1|TRBD1|TRBJ2-3|NA
CSVTPGQGDDTQYF
TGCAGCGTAACCCCCGGACAGGGTGATGATACGCAGTATTTT
>TRBV29-1|TRBD2|TRBJ2-3|NA
CSVEASGKVDTQYF
TGCAGCGTTGAAGCTAGCGGGAAGGTAGATACGCAGTATTTT
>TRBV3-1/TRBV3-2|TRBD2|TRBJ2-7|NA
CASSQGAGGIYEQYF
TGTGCCAGCAGCCAAGGAGCGGGGGGAATCTACGAGCAGTACTTC
>TRBV30|NA|TRBJ2-2|NA
CAWSVLDREAGELFF
TGTGCCTGGAGTGTACTTGACAGGGAGGCCGGGGAGCTGTTTTTT
>TRBV7-2|TRBD2|TRBJ2-1|NA
CASSASGRNEQFF
TGTGCCAGCAGCGCTAGCGGGAGGAATGAGCAGTTCTTC
>TRBV19|TRBD2|TRBJ2-1|NA
CASSGLAGYNEQFF
TGTGCCAGCTCTGGGCTAGCGGGGTACAATGAGCAGTTCTTC
>TRBV5-1|TRBD1|TRBJ1-2|NA
CASSSQGADGYTF
TGCGCCAGCAGCTCACAGGGGGCGGATGGCTACACCTTC
>TRBV12-3/TRBV12-4|NA|TRBJ1-5|NA
CATGGQSNQPQHF
TGTGCCACGGGGGGGCAGAGCAATCAGCCCCAGCATTTT
>TRBV28|TRBD2|TRBJ2-1|NA
CASREVGEGLYNEQFF
TGTGCCAGCAGAGAAGTAGGGGAGGGCCTCTACAATGAGCAGTTCTTC
>TRBV7-2|NA|TRBJ1-5|NA
CASSFAGRGFNQPQHF
TGTGCCAGCAGCTTCGCCGGTCGGGGTTTTAATCAGCCCCAGCATTTT
>TRBV7-2|NA|TRBJ1-5|few
CASSLGDAGFQPQHF
TGTGCCAGCAGCTTAGGAGATGCGGGGTTTCAGCCCCAGCATTTT
>TRBV13|TRBD2|TRBJ2-7|once
CASSLWTSGRGPYEQYF
TGTGCCAGCAGCTTATGGACTAGCGGGAGGGGTCCGTACGAGCAGTACTTC
>TRBV28|NA|TRBJ2-7|few
CASTAPGPNYEQYF
TGTGCCAGCACCGCCCCGGGTCCTAACTACGAGCAGTACTTC
>TRBV28|NA|TRBJ1-1|few
CASSLLGARGGTEAFF
TGTGCCAGCAGTTTATTAGGCGCCCGGGGAGGTACTGAAGCTTTCTTT
>TRBV6-2/TRBV6-3|NA|TRBJ2-1|NA
CASSYSTTVTSYNEQFF
TGTGCCAGCAGTTACTCGACTACAGTGACTTCCTACAATGAGCAGTTCTTC
>TRBV10-3|NA|TRBJ2-1|NA
CAISDSGTPSYNEQFF
TGTGCCATCAGTGACTCCGGGACACCCTCCTACAATGAGCAGTTCTTC
>TRBV30|NA|TRBJ2-1|NA
CASTRRNGARSNNEQFF
TGTGCCTCGACCCGTCGAAATGGGGCGCGGTCTAATAATGAGCAGTTCTTC
>TRBV6-2/TRBV6-3|TRBD1|TRBJ2-2|NA
CASSYTGVVAGELFF
TGTGCCAGCAGTTATACAGGGGTCGTGGCCGGGGAGCTGTTTTTT
>TRBV4-3|TRBD1|TRBJ1-2|NA
CASSLTIRDSYYGYTF
TGCGCCAGCAGCCTCACCATCCGGGACAGCTACTATGGCTACACCTTC
>TRBV4-2|NA|TRBJ2-3|NA
CVSSLLADTDTQYF
TGTGTCAGCAGCCTCCTAGCAGATACAGATACGCAGTATTTT
>TRBV6-5|NA|TRBJ2-7|NA
CASSYSGQIPAEQYF
TGTGCCAGCAGTTACTCGGGCCAGATTCCAGCCGAGCAGTACTTC
>TRBV5-1|TRBD1|TRBJ1-2|NA
CASSSHSGQGRYGYTF
TGCGCCAGCAGCTCCCACTCCGGACAGGGACGCTATGGCTACACCTTC
>TRBV7-9|TRBD2|TRBJ2-3|few
CASSLELAGGPSDTQYF
TGTGCCAGCAGCTTAGAATTAGCGGGAGGGCCATCAGATACGCAGTATTTT
>TRBV11-3|TRBD2|TRBJ2-1|NA
CASSPRASGGNEQFF
TGTGCCAGCAGCCCCCGGGCTAGCGGGGGCAATGAGCAGTTCTTC
>TRBV5-6|NA|TRBJ1-2|NA
CASSLPVTGLDGYTF
TGTGCCAGCAGCTTGCCCGTTACAGGTTTGGATGGCTACACCTTC
>TRBV2|TRBD1|TRBJ1-5|few
CASIKDRAGGNQPQHF
TGTGCCAGCATCAAGGACAGGGCGGGAGGCAATCAGCCCCAGCATTTT
>TRBV6-5|TRBD2|TRBJ2-1|once
CASSPRTSGYNEQFF
TGTGCCAGCAGTCCCCGGACTAGCGGGTACAATGAGCAGTTCTTC